These 20 T cell receptor beta chains share one sample of origin, sequenced in a study of blood T cell repertoires in COVID-19. Profiling relied on immunoSEQ multiplex PCR, and the TCRdb table lists in-frame clones only, not all of them. The sample has under 300,000 clones; about 85% are singletons. The specimen sequenced was peripheral blood. The receptors were sampled from a man aged 55 to 70 who had recovered from COVID-19.

The chain employs TRBV5-1 and TRBJ2-3; D may be TRBD1 (5 bases). V lost 3 bases and J lost 0, with 14 bases in between. Germline values: CDR1 SGHRS, CDR2 YFSETQ. The CDR3 length is 16 residues. The CDR3 region is CASSYPQGTSTDTQYF. CDR3 DNA sequence: TGCGCCAGCAGCTACCCCCAGGGAACTAGCACAGATACGCAGTATTTT.

This chain links TRBV6-1 with TRBJ1-2; the D is unclear. CDR1 MNHNS and CDR2 SASEGT come from the germline V gene. The CDR3 consists of 14 residues. V was shortened by 3 bases and J by 4 bases, with 12 bases between the two germline ends. The CDR3 spells CASSENSGGYGYTF. The CDR3 DNA is TGTGCCAGCAGTGAGAACAGTGGAGGCTATGGCTACACCTTC.

The chain employs TRBV5-6 and TRBJ1-2, with D maybe TRBD1 (5 bases). CDR3 length equals 14 residues. Germline CDR1 reads SGHDT; CDR2 reads YYEEEE. Between the trimmed V and J ends, which lost 2 bases and 4 bases, there was a span of 12 bases. The DNA for the CDR3 is TGTGCCAGCAGCTTACCAGGGAGGGTCTATGGCTACACCTTC. Amino acid sequence: CASSLPGRVYGYTF.

The chain couples TRBV10-2 to TRBJ1-3, with a weak D call TRBD1 (6 bases). The V end was cut by 0 bases, the J end by 2 bases, with 14 bases between. Germline assignment: CDR1 WSHSY and CDR2 SAAADI. The length of the CDR3 is 17 residues. DNA for the CDR3: TGCGCCAGCAGTGAGTCGACGGGGGGCGCGACTGGAAACACCATATATTTT. Protein sequence: CASSESTGGATGNTIYF.

The genes are TRBV9 and TRBJ2-2, with 10 bases fitting TRBD1. Germline values: CDR1 SGDLS, CDR2 YYNGEE. V trimming: 4 bases; J trimming: 6 bases; junction bases outside the gene matches: 3. The CDR3 extends over 14 amino acids. CDR3: CASSTGQGAGELFF. CDR3 bases: TGTGCCAGCAGCACCGGACAGGGGGCCGGGGAGCTGTTTTTT.

The rearrangement links TRBV15 to TRBJ1-1, with 12 bases aligning to TRBD1. The germline CDR1 and CDR2 sequences are LNHNV and YYDKDF (reference sequence). V was pared by 5 bases and J by 6 bases, with 10 bases of the junction left unmatched. The length of the CDR3 is 16 residues. CDR3 sequence (DNA): TGTGCCACCAGCGCCCGCGGGACAGGGGGCTTCGCTGAAGCTTTCTTT. Its translation: CATSARGTGGFAEAFF.

The chain's CDR3 is CASSSNLAGLSGELFF. CDR3 coding DNA: TGTGCCAGCAGCTCAAACCTAGCGGGGTTATCCGGGGAGCTGTTTTTT. This chain connects TRBV11-2 to TRBJ2-2; 9 nucleotides agree with TRBD2. Germline CDR1 and CDR2: SGHAT and FQNNGV. The CDR3 length is 16 residues. J was trimmed by 6 bases and V by 4 bases; bases with no gene match: 9.

This chain uses TRBV5-1 with TRBJ2-1, with TRBD1 matching 8 bases. This CDR3 is 15 amino acids long. Germline V CDR1 and CDR2: SGHRS, YFSETQ. The V gene end was trimmed by 0 bases and the J gene end by 7 bases; junction bases not matched to a gene: 6. The CDR3 reads CASSLGGQGGNEQFF. The CDR3 DNA reads as TGCGCCAGCAGCTTGGGTGGACAGGGTGGGAATGAGCAGTTCTTC.

The genes are TRBV18 and TRBJ2-1; 9 positions agree with TRBD2. Germline values: CDR1 KGHSH, CDR2 LQKENI. The V and J ends lost 0 bases and 6 bases, in that order; junction bases with no gene match: 6. The CDR3 has 16 amino acids. CDR3 coding DNA: TGTGCCAGCTCACCACCGATACTAGCGGGCAGCAATGAGCAGTTCTTC. Amino acid sequence: CASSPPILAGSNEQFF.

This chain joins TRBV7-9 and TRBJ1-4, with TRBD1 as a possible D gene (5 bases). CDR3 length equals 15 residues. Germline V CDR1 and CDR2: SEHNR, FQNEAQ (reference sequence). V lost 5 bases to trimming and J lost 6 bases, with 16 bases between them. As DNA, the CDR3 is TGTGCCAGCAGCCAAGGCCGGGACTCATATGAAAAACTGTTTTTT. It encodes CASSQGRDSYEKLFF.

A single count supports this clone. This chain joins TRBV6-2 or TRBV6-3 and TRBJ1-4; D gene ambiguous. V shed 5 bases and J shed 11 bases, with 15 bases lying between them. This CDR3 is built from 13 residues. Looked up from germline, CDR1 is MNHEY and CDR2 is SVGEGT. CDR3 in DNA: TGTGCCAGCAGTCGGGAACTGCAAACGAAACTGTTTTTT. Translated, it gives CASSRELQTKLFF.

The V call is TRBV3-1 (or the pseudogene TRBV3-2), the J call TRBJ1-1, with D tentatively TRBD1 (6 bases). Per the germline V gene, CDR1 is LGHDT and CDR2 is YNNKEL (reference sequence). The germline V and J ends were trimmed by 6 bases and 0 bases, with 14 bases remaining between them. This CDR3 comprises 15 residues. CDR3 in DNA: TGTGCCAGCAGGGAGGACAGAGACCTGAACACTGAAGCTTTCTTT. Translating it yields CASREDRDLNTEAFF.

This clone is a singleton in its sample. CDR3 nucleotides: TGTGCCAGCACCGCGATCAGGGGGCTTAGCTCACCCCTCCACTTT. Translating gives CASTAIRGLSSPLHF. J is TRBJ1-6 and V is TRBV6-5, with 8 nucleotides matching TRBD1. V was pared by 7 bases and J by 10 bases, with 12 bases of the junction left unmatched. Germline V gene lookup returns CDR1 MNHEY and CDR2 SVGAGI. The CDR3 totals 15 residues.

CDR3 protein: CASRLGRDSSYEQYF. In DNA form, the CDR3 reads TGTGCCAGCCGCCTAGGGAGGGACTCCTCCTACGAGCAGTACTTC. The rearrangement links TRBV6-5 to TRBJ2-7; TRBD2 matches at 7 bases. Germline V gene sequence: CDR1 MNHEY, CDR2 SVGAGI. After removal of 8 bases from V and 0 bases from J, the junction contained 10 bases not matched to a gene. This CDR3 spans 15 amino acids.

The chain is built from TRBV30 and TRBJ1-5; possibly TRBD1 for D (6 bases). CDR3 length equals 13 residues. V lost 5 bases to trimming and J lost 5 bases, with 13 bases between them. The germline CDR1 and CDR2 sequences are GTSNPN and SVGIG (reference sequence). CDR3 nucleotide sequence: TGTGCCTGGTCGGGACACCGGGATCAGCCCCAGCATTTT. This codes for CAWSGHRDQPQHF.

V gene TRBV5-1 combines with J gene TRBJ1-2; tentative D call: TRBD1 (6 bases). The length of the CDR3 is 16 residues. V was pared by 3 bases and J by 7 bases, with 22 bases between. The germline V gene encodes CDR1 SGHRS and CDR2 YFSETQ. CDR3 sequence (DNA): TGCGCCAGCAGCTACCGAACCGGGACAACCTCGGGTGGCTACACCTTC. This encodes CASSYRTGTTSGGYTF.

The V call is TRBV7-9, the J call TRBJ1-5, with 10 bases identical to TRBD1. Losses at the gene ends were 6 bases for V and 4 bases for J; bases not matched to a gene: 12. The CDR3 is 17 residues long. Germline lookup yields CDR1 SEHNR and CDR2 FQNEAQ (reference sequence). The chain's CDR3 is CASSFDRTGGANQPQHF. As DNA, the CDR3 is TGTGCCAGCAGTTTCGACCGGACAGGGGGAGCTAATCAGCCCCAGCATTTT.

The chain uses TRBV30 and TRBJ1-6; D gene ambiguous. The CDR3 has 11 residues. Germline CDR1 and CDR2: GTSNPN and SVGIG (reference sequence). V lost 5 bases and J 9 bases, leaving 8 bases between the germline ends. CDR3 DNA sequence: TGTGCCTGGCGATCGGGTTCACCCCTCCACTTT. It specifies CAWRSGSPLHF.

The chain carries TRBV19 and TRBJ1-2; D remains unclear. From germline, CDR1 is LNHDA and CDR2 SQIVND (reference sequence). V shed 7 bases and J shed 1 base, with 13 bases lying between them. This CDR3 comprises 14 residues. The DNA of the CDR3 is TGTGCCAGTACCTCGGGAGGGTATAACTATGGCTACACCTTC. It encodes CASTSGGYNYGYTF.

The rearrangement joins TRBV18 to TRBJ1-4; 7 bases agree with TRBD1. Germline assignment: CDR1 KGHSH and CDR2 LQKENI. The CDR3 has 13 residues. With V trimmed by 10 bases and J by 4 bases, 6 bases remained unmatched. CDR3 amino acids: CATRTGINEKLFF. The CDR3 DNA is TGTGCCACCCGGACAGGCATTAATGAAAAACTGTTTTTT.